These 13 T cell receptor beta chains originate from one sample sequenced in a study of blood T cell repertoires in COVID-19. Method: immunoSEQ multiplex PCR; TCRdb's copy keeps in-frame clones and lacks some. The profile shows approximately 280,000 clones, approximately 86% of them singletons. Sequencing was done on a sample of peripheral blood. The source is a woman in her 30s who had recovered from COVID-19.

The chain combines TRBV6-1 with TRBJ2-3; 7 bases agree with TRBD2. The junction had 6 bases not matched to a gene; V was cut back by 3 bases and J by 6 bases. The CDR3 runs to 14 residues. Germline loops: CDR1 MNHNS, CDR2 SASEGT. CDR3 nucleotide sequence: TGTGCCAGCAGTGAGGAGTGGGGAGGGGATACGCAGTATTTT. Its protein is CASSEEWGGDTQYF.

The chain recombines TRBV10-3 with TRBJ2-3; possibly TRBD2 for D (7 bases). The CDR3 contains 15 residues. Germline V CDR1 and CDR2: ENHRY, SYGVKD. V gave up 3 bases and J gave up 2 bases, with 12 bases separating them. The CDR3 region is CAISDQGTNTDTQYF. DNA for the CDR3: TGTGCCATCAGTGATCAGGGGACTAACACAGATACGCAGTATTTT.

This chain connects TRBV30 to TRBJ1-6, with 8 nucleotides matching TRBD1. The germline V gene encodes CDR1 GTSNPN and CDR2 SVGIG (reference sequence). The CDR3 runs to 15 residues. With V trimmed by 2 bases and J by 11 bases, 11 bases remained unmatched. CDR3 in amino acids: CAWSPRQGIMAPLHF. The CDR3, as DNA: TGTGCCTGGAGTCCACGACAGGGGATAATGGCACCCCTCCACTTT.

This clone showed up just a few times. The chain recombines TRBV12-3 or TRBV12-4 with TRBJ2-4, with 8 bases matching TRBD2. After removal of 3 bases from V and 15 bases from J, the junction contained 4 bases not matched to a gene. The CDR3 totals 11 residues. DNA of the CDR3: TGTGCCAGCAGTTTGAGCGGGAGATTGTACTTC. Translated, it gives CASSLSGRLYF.

The chain recombines TRBV5-6 with TRBJ2-7, with 7 bases aligning to TRBD2. V lost 1 base, J lost 7 bases, and 11 bases stayed unmatched. The CDR3 totals 15 residues. CDR1 SGHDT and CDR2 YYEEEE come from the germline V gene. The CDR3: CASSLYGGGASEQYF. The CDR3 DNA follows: TGTGCCAGCAGCTTGTATGGGGGAGGGGCGAGTGAGCAGTACTTC.

The V and J genes are TRBV11-2 and TRBJ1-1; 7 bases agree with TRBD1. Germline-derived CDR1 and CDR2 are SGHAT and FQNNGV. The CDR3 contains 15 residues. The V gene end was trimmed by 5 bases and the J gene end by 6 bases; junction bases not matched to a gene: 12. The CDR3 DNA is TGTGCCAGCAGCCTACCCTGGGACAGTAGCTCTGAAGCTTTCTTT. It encodes CASSLPWDSSSEAFF.

CDR3 nucleotide sequence: TGTGCCAGCAGTTTAGCACAGCTAAGGAATCAGCCCCAGCATTTT. It specifies CASSLAQLRNQPQHF. V and J are TRBV28 and TRBJ1-5; D is undetermined. Trimming removed 2 bases at V and 4 bases at J, with 12 bases between. This CDR3 has 15 amino acids. Germline CDR1 reads MDHEN; CDR2 reads SYDVKM.

The gene calls are TRBV9 and TRBJ2-7, with D tentatively TRBD2 (6 bases). The V gene's germline CDR1 is SGDLS and CDR2 YYNGEE. The CDR3 spans 14 residues. The V end lost 4 bases, the J end lost 3 bases, and 14 bases lay between the germline ends. CDR3 region: CASSRGGGGYEQYF. The CDR3 nucleotides read TGTGCCAGCAGCCGTGGTGGGGGAGGCTACGAGCAGTACTTC.

A note on this clone: A much larger clone is a single base away; this may be a read error. DNA of the CDR3: TGTGCCAGCAGTTTAGAACAGAACTATGGCTACACCTTC. Its translation: CASSLEQNYGYTF. The chain recombines TRBV28 with TRBJ1-2; no firm D call. The CDR3 covers 13 residues. V lost 2 bases and J 2 bases, leaving 6 bases between the germline ends. From germline, CDR1 is MDHEN and CDR2 SYDVKM.

The chain has TRBV10-3 and TRBJ2-5, with TRBD2 identical over 7 bases. The V and J ends lost 2 bases and 4 bases, in that order; junction bases with no gene match: 7. This CDR3 is built from 15 residues. CDR1 is ENHRY and CDR2 is SYGVKD in the germline V gene. The chain's CDR3 is CAISEGAGERETQYF. CDR3 DNA: TGTGCCATCAGTGAGGGGGCGGGAGAAAGAGAGACCCAGTACTTC.

Details on this clone: A read error may produce the germline difference seen at one junction end. V is TRBV29-1 and J is TRBJ2-1; 9 nucleotides match TRBD2. The germline gives CDR1 SQVTM, CDR2 ANQGSEA. The CDR3 contains 14 residues. CDR3 amino acids: CSVEGTSLVREQFF. The CDR3 DNA reads TGCAGCGTCGAAGGGACTAGCCTAGTGCGTGAGCAGTTCTTC.

This sequence joins TRBV19 and TRBJ1-5; 8 bases are a match to TRBD1. Germline CDR1 LNHDA, CDR2 SQIVND (reference sequence). CDR3 length: 14 residues. With V trimmed by 9 bases and J by 6 bases, 10 bases remained unmatched. CDR3 DNA: TGTGCCAGCCTGGGGCAGGGGGCGACTCAGCCCCAGCATTTT. This sequence encodes CASLGQGATQPQHF.

V and J are TRBV11-2 and TRBJ1-6, with D possibly TRBD1 on 6 matching bases. Trimming stripped 3 bases from V and 10 bases from J, with 16 bases between. This CDR3 comprises 15 residues. In germline, CDR1 is SGHAT, CDR2 FQNNGV. Here the CDR3 DNA reads TGTGCCAGCAGCTTTGAAGGGGGAGGGATCTCACCCCTCCACTTT. This encodes CASSFEGGGISPLHF.